The sequence of this TCR beta chain was determined in a study of blood T cell repertoires in COVID-19. Across the whole study: Samples representing acute and convalescent COVID-19 were sourced from the United States, Italy and Spain. Sources were T cells, B-cell-depleted T cells, or PBMCs; the material itself was cDNA or gDNA.

Per germline, CDR1 KGHDR and CDR2 SFDVKD. CDR3 length: 14 amino acids. Trimming pared 9 bases from V and 0 bases from J, leaving 11 bases between. This clone was seen more than once but under ten times. Authors' analysis steps: Amplification of reference gene primers provided the estimated nucleated cell counts. The assay was immunoSEQ multiplex PCR, and TCRdb's table has in-frame clones only and misses some. The V and J calls and clone size come from that table; D and trimming were worked out from the DNA. The table has 55,000 to 75,000 clones, about three quarters seen once; the top ten hold approximately 23%.

The source of this sequence is a human donor in a cohort sampled during active COVID-19. The chain employs TRBV24-1 and TRBJ1-5; D gene ambiguous. The source material was peripheral blood. The CDR3 here is CATRGRYSNQPQHF. DNA for the CDR3: TGTGCCACCCGCGGCCGGTATAGCAATCAGCCCCAGCATTTT.